Each of the 32 T cell receptor beta chains below was sequenced from the same sample in a study of PD-L1 blockade in urothelial cancer. Clones were sequenced by immunoSEQ multiplex PCR, and TCRdb holds only the in-frame ones, with some missing. The sample records about 50,000 clones, approximately 85% being singletons. Time point given: pretreatment peripheral blood. The sample consisted of PBMCs, taken around atezolizumab (anti-PD-L1) treatment. The receptor set was obtained from a man aged 70-80 years with urothelial cancer.

This clone was found once. The chain has TRBV7-9 and TRBJ2-3; 9 bases line up with TRBD1. V lost 8 bases to trimming and J lost 0 bases; unmatched junction nucleotides: 0. The germline V gene encodes CDR1 SEHNR and CDR2 FQNEAQ (reference sequence). The CDR3 totals 13 residues. CDR3 region: CASGTGSTDTQYF. CDR3 coding DNA: TGTGCCAGCGGGACAGGGAGCACAGATACGCAGTATTTT.

The CDR3 DNA is TGTGCCAGCAGCCGAGCCAACCAGGGTGTAGCTTTCTTT. It is translated as CASSRANQGVAFF. V and J are TRBV28 and TRBJ1-1, with TRBD1 as a possible D gene (5 bases). This CDR3 is 13 amino acids long. V lost 6 bases, J lost 10 bases, and 18 bases lay in between. Germline V gives CDR1 MDHEN, CDR2 SYDVKM.

V and J are TRBV28 and TRBJ1-2; 9 nucleotides match TRBD1. With 5 bases clipped from V and 5 bases from J, the junction kept 9 bases outside the gene matches. Germline CDR1 and CDR2: MDHEN and SYDVKM. The CDR3 sequence is 15 residues long. CDR3 protein: CASSPPGQGRYGYTF. CDR3 nucleotides: TGTGCCAGCAGTCCTCCCGGACAGGGGCGGTATGGCTACACCTTC.

In its sample, this clone was seen once. This rearrangement joins TRBV4-2 to TRBJ2-3, with 8 bases lining up with TRBD2. The CDR3 runs 17 residues. With 2 bases clipped from V and 1 base from J, the junction kept 8 bases outside the gene matches. Per germline, CDR1 LGHNA and CDR2 YNFKEQ. The CDR3 DNA reads TGTGCCAGCAGCCAACAATTACTAGCGGCACGCACAGATACGCAGTATTTT. It yields the protein CASSQQLLAARTDTQYF.

This clone was recorded a few times. The chain employs TRBV10-3 and TRBJ1-2, with 8 bases that match TRBD1. This CDR3 contains 14 residues. Unmatched junction bases numbered 11, after V lost 6 bases and J lost 8 bases. Germline CDR1 and CDR2: ENHRY and SYGVKD. The CDR3: CAISPATGEEGYTF. The CDR3 nucleotides read TGTGCCATCAGCCCGGCGACAGGGGAGGAAGGCTACACCTTC.

The chain uses TRBV4-1 and TRBJ2-7; the D is unclear. The germline gives CDR1 MGHRA, CDR2 YSYEKL. CDR3 length: 15 amino acids. Trimming removed 0 bases at V and 0 bases at J, with 9 bases between. CDR3 protein: CASSQDATPSYEQYF. The CDR3 nucleotides read TGCGCCAGCAGCCAAGACGCGACACCCTCCTACGAGCAGTACTTC.

The CDR3 DNA follows: TGCGCCAGCAGCTTGTGGGGAGGTGAGAACACTGAAGCTTTCTTT. Translated: CASSLWGGENTEAFF. The chain joins TRBV5-1 to TRBJ1-1; the D is unclear. Germline loops: CDR1 SGHRS, CDR2 YFSETQ. The V and J ends lost 1 base and 1 base respectively, with 11 bases between them. CDR3 length: 15 amino acids.

The rearrangement uses TRBV5-5 and TRBJ1-2; perhaps TRBD1 as D (5 bases). The CDR3 has 15 amino acids. Trimming shortened V by 1 base and J by 8 bases, and 18 bases separated the two germline ends. The germline V gene encodes CDR1 SGHKS and CDR2 YYEKEE (reference sequence). The DNA of the CDR3 is TGTGCCAGCAGCTTGAAAGTATCGGGGGGGGAAGGCTACACCTTC. Its translation: CASSLKVSGGEGYTF. The full variable domain, its missing parts supplied by reference TRBV5-5 and TRBJ1-2, is DAGVTQSPTHLIKTRGQQVTLRCSPISGHKSVSWYQQVLGQGPQFIFQYYEKEERGRGNFPDRFSARQFPNYSSELNVNALLLGDSALYLCASSLKVSGGEGYTFGSGTRLTVV.

The chain joins TRBV5-1 to TRBJ2-7; 9 nucleotides align to TRBD1. The CDR3 is 13 amino acids. The germline gives CDR1 SGHRS, CDR2 YFSETQ. The V and J ends lost 4 bases and 4 bases, in that order; junction bases with no gene match: 3. The CDR3 here is CASSKGQGYEQYF. CDR3 coding DNA: TGCGCCAGCAGCAAGGGACAGGGATACGAGCAGTACTTC. Full variable domain (remainder filled in from reference TRBV5-1 and TRBJ2-7): KAGVTQTPRYLIKTRGQQVTLSCSPISGHRSVSWYQQTPGQGLQFLFEYFSETQRNKGNFPGRFSGRQFSNSRSEMNVSTLELGDSALYLCASSKGQGYEQYFGPGTRLTVT.

The V call is TRBV5-1, the J call TRBJ1-2, with 11 bases that match TRBD1. This CDR3 has 15 amino acids. V was clipped by 1 base and J by 6 bases; unmatched bases: 5. CDR1 is SGHRS and CDR2 is YFSETQ in the germline V gene. The CDR3 is CASSLRTGGADGYTF. In DNA, the CDR3 is TGCGCCAGCAGCTTGCGGACAGGGGGCGCAGATGGCTACACCTTC.

The gene calls are TRBV5-4 and TRBJ2-7; 11 nucleotides line up with TRBD2. Trimming cost V 4 bases and J 6 bases; bases outside gene matches: 0. CDR3 length: 12 amino acids. Germline values: CDR1 SGHNT, CDR2 YYREEE (reference sequence). The CDR3 loop is CASSGLAGEQYF. The CDR3 nucleotides are TGTGCCAGCAGCGGACTAGCGGGCGAGCAGTACTTC.

The V and J genes are TRBV19 and TRBJ2-3; D might be TRBD2 (8 bases). Germline V gene data show CDR1 as LNHDA and CDR2 as SQIVND (reference sequence). The CDR3 has 20 residues. V was pared by 7 bases and J by 3 bases, with 32 bases between. The CDR3 reads CASTLDPLGTAGLETDTQYF. The CDR3, as DNA: TGTGCCAGTACTCTCGACCCGCTCGGGACAGCGGGACTAGAAACAGATACGCAGTATTTT.

This chain connects TRBV7-2 to TRBJ1-4; 8 bases match TRBD1. CDR3 length: 15 amino acids. With 3 bases clipped from V and 8 bases from J, the junction kept 8 bases outside the gene matches. Per the germline V gene, CDR1 is SGHTA and CDR2 is FQGNSA. The CDR3 DNA is TGTGCCAGCAGCTTCTGGACAGGGAGGGACGAAAAACTGTTTTTT. Its translation: CASSFWTGRDEKLFF.

The J gene is TRBJ2-7, the V gene TRBV2; a possible D gene is TRBD2 (5 bases). CDR3 length: 15 residues. Germline values: CDR1 SNHLY, CDR2 FYNNEI. The germline V and J ends were trimmed by 6 bases and 2 bases, with 17 bases remaining between them. The CDR3 region is CASRTQLEQAYEQYF. CDR3 DNA sequence: TGTGCCAGCAGGACCCAACTAGAGCAAGCCTACGAGCAGTACTTC.

In DNA, the CDR3 is TGTGCCAGTAGCGACGACAGGACTCAAGAGACCCAGTACTTC. This codes for CASSDDRTQETQYF. This chain connects TRBV19 to TRBJ2-5; TRBD1 might be the D (6 bases). The CDR3 is 14 amino acids. Looked up from germline, CDR1 is LNHDA and CDR2 is SQIVND (reference sequence). V lost 6 bases, J lost 2 bases, and 13 bases lay in between.

The chain couples TRBV5-6 to TRBJ2-1, with TRBD1 identical over 10 bases. There are 13 residues in the CDR3. J gave up 8 bases and V 3 bases, and 2 bases lay outside the gene matches. Germline assignment: CDR1 SGHDT and CDR2 YYEEEE. CDR3 bases: TGTGCCAGCAGCTCGGACAGGGGGGATGAGCAGTTCTTC. This encodes CASSSDRGDEQFF.

The rearrangement uses TRBV19 and TRBJ2-5; 11 bases are a match to TRBD1. The V gene end was trimmed by 2 bases and the J gene end by 4 bases; junction bases not matched to a gene: 6. The CDR3 loop spans 16 amino acids. The germline V gene has CDR1 LNHDA and CDR2 SQIVND (reference sequence). The CDR3 region is CASSIRGQGARETQYF. DNA for the CDR3: TGTGCCAGTAGTATAAGAGGACAGGGGGCGAGAGAGACCCAGTACTTC.

This chain joins TRBV11-3 and TRBJ2-5; the match to TRBD1 covers 7 bases. Germline V gene lookup returns CDR1 SGHNT and CDR2 YENEEA. The CDR3 is made up of 13 amino acids. The V and J ends lost 3 bases and 2 bases, in that order; junction bases with no gene match: 0. CDR3 in amino acids: CASSLGQQETQYF. CDR3 bases: TGTGCCAGCAGCTTGGGACAGCAAGAGACCCAGTACTTC. The complete variable domain, with remaining parts taken from reference TRBV11-3 and TRBJ2-5, reads EAGVVQSPRYKIIEKKQPVAFWCNPISGHNTLYWYLQNLGQGPELLIRYENEEAVDDSQLPKDRFSAERLKGVDSTLKIQPAELGDSAVYLCASSLGQQETQYFGPGTRLLVL.

DNA for the CDR3: TGTGCCAGCATCCAAGGGACTAGCGATAGCACAGATACGCAGTATTTT. This translates into CASIQGTSDSTDTQYF. V and J are TRBV7-9 and TRBJ2-3; 10 nucleotides align to TRBD2. Trimming at V came to 7 bases and at J to 0 bases, leaving 7 bases not matched to a gene. Germline CDR1 reads SEHNR; CDR2 reads FQNEAQ (reference sequence). The CDR3 is 16 residues long.

The rearrangement links TRBV7-9 to TRBJ1-2; TRBD1 agrees at 11 bases. With V trimmed by 5 bases and J by 4 bases, 3 bases remained unmatched. Germline V gene sequence: CDR1 SEHNR, CDR2 FQNEAQ (reference sequence). The CDR3 extends over 14 amino acids. CDR3 in amino acids: CASSRTGGGYGYTF. In nucleotides, the CDR3 is TGTGCCAGCAGCCGGACAGGGGGCGGCTATGGCTACACCTTC.

The chain recombines TRBV5-4 with TRBJ2-1; possible D gene TRBD2, 5 bases. V dropped 4 bases and J dropped 3 bases, with 17 bases sitting between them. The V gene's germline CDR1 is SGHNT and CDR2 YYREEE (reference sequence). The CDR3 covers 16 residues. CDR3 sequence reads: CASSRTGMTLYNEQFF. In nucleotides, the CDR3 is TGTGCCAGCAGCCGGACTGGAATGACCCTCTACAATGAGCAGTTCTTC.

The rearrangement links TRBV5-1 to TRBJ2-1, with D perhaps TRBD1 (7 bases). The CDR3 is 15 residues long. Germline lookup yields CDR1 SGHRS and CDR2 YFSETQ. The V end lost 1 base, the J end lost 9 bases, and 17 bases lay between the germline ends. The CDR3 reads CASSLRTGEDSEQFF. CDR3 sequence (DNA): TGCGCCAGCAGCTTGCGAACAGGGGAGGATAGTGAGCAGTTCTTC.

The genes are TRBV27 and TRBJ1-1; unclear D gene. In germline, CDR1 is MNHEY, CDR2 SMNVEV (reference sequence). Trimming stripped 6 bases from V and 1 base from J, with 6 bases between. The CDR3 is 12 amino acids. CDR3: CASRERNTEAFF. The CDR3 DNA is TGTGCCAGCAGGGAGAGGAACACTGAAGCTTTCTTT.

V is TRBV10-1 and J is TRBJ2-3; 7 nucleotides match TRBD2. This CDR3 comprises 16 residues. With 2 bases clipped from V and 1 base from J, the junction kept 6 bases outside the gene matches. The germline CDR1 and CDR2 sequences are WNHNN and SYGVQD (reference sequence). CDR3 sequence reads: CASSELSTSGTDTQYF. DNA of the CDR3: TGCGCCAGCAGTGAGCTCTCTACTAGCGGCACAGATACGCAGTATTTT.

The chain carries TRBV5-1 and TRBJ1-4; D is possibly TRBD1 (6 bases). This CDR3 is built from 16 residues. CDR1 and CDR2 from the germline V gene are SGHRS and YFSETQ. V was clipped by 4 bases and J by 8 bases, with 21 bases between them. CDR3 loop: CASSPTTEGGMEKLFF. CDR3 in DNA: TGCGCCAGCAGCCCCACCACGGAGGGGGGGATGGAAAAACTGTTTTTT.

The CDR3 loop reads CASSERGARSYNEQFF. CDR3 nucleotide sequence: TGTGCCAGCAGTGAACGAGGAGCCCGCTCCTACAATGAGCAGTTCTTC. This sequence joins TRBV6-1 and TRBJ2-1; D not resolved. Germline V CDR1 and CDR2: MNHNS, SASEGT. CDR3 size: 16 residues. Trimming left V 2 bases short and J 0 bases short, with 11 bases between.

The chain couples TRBV28 to TRBJ1-2; D is unclear. Germline CDR1 reads MDHEN; CDR2 reads SYDVKM. The CDR3 totals 11 residues. The V end was cut by 5 bases, the J end by 9 bases, with 10 bases between. The CDR3 sequence: CASSPGRRYTF. The CDR3 DNA reads as TGTGCCAGCAGTCCGGGGAGACGCTACACCTTC.

The chain employs TRBV28 and TRBJ1-3; no clear D gene. Trimming took 6 bases from V and 0 from J, leaving 12 bases between them. The CDR3 runs 15 residues. The germline V gene encodes CDR1 MDHEN and CDR2 SYDVKM. The CDR3 protein is CASRRAGSSGNTIYF. The CDR3 bases are TGTGCCAGCAGGCGTGCGGGATCCTCTGGAAACACCATATATTTT.

J is TRBJ2-5 and V is TRBV28, with D possibly matching TRBD2 (6 bases). The CDR3 length is 16 residues. V lost 5 bases and J lost 4, with 20 bases in between. Germline V gene lookup returns CDR1 MDHEN and CDR2 SYDVKM. DNA of the CDR3: TGTGCCAGCAGTCCCCAACCGGTTCCGGGAGCAGAGACCCAGTACTTC. The encoded protein is CASSPQPVPGAETQYF. The whole variable domain, remainder taken from reference TRBV28 and TRBJ2-5, is DVKVTQSSRYLVKRTGEKVFLECVQDMDHENMFWYRQDPGLGLRLIYFSYDVKMKEKGDIPEGYSVSREKKERFSLILESASTNQTSMYLCASSPQPVPGAETQYFGPGTRLLVL.

This rearrangement joins TRBV30 to TRBJ2-3; TRBD1 agrees at 9 bases. This CDR3 spans 13 amino acids. CDR1 and CDR2 from the germline V gene are GTSNPN and SVGIG (reference sequence). J was trimmed by 8 bases and V by 5 bases; bases with no gene match: 8. CDR3 amino acids: CAWETGGVGTQYF. CDR3 nucleotide sequence: TGTGCCTGGGAGACAGGGGGAGTGGGTACGCAGTATTTT.

The chain uses TRBV5-1 and TRBJ2-2; 11 bases agree with TRBD2. This CDR3 spans 18 amino acids. V shed 0 bases and J 4 bases; nucleotides not matched to a gene: 8. The V gene's germline CDR1 is SGHRS and CDR2 YFSETQ. CDR3 bases: TGCGCCAGCAGCTTGGATACTAGCGGGAGTTTAAGCACCGGGGAGCTGTTTTTT. Encoded protein: CASSLDTSGSLSTGELFF. The full variable domain, its missing parts supplied by reference TRBV5-1 and TRBJ2-2, is KAGVTQTPRYLIKTRGQQVTLSCSPISGHRSVSWYQQTPGQGLQFLFEYFSETQRNKGNFPGRFSGRQFSNSRSEMNVSTLELGDSALYLCASSLDTSGSLSTGELFFGEGSRLTVL.

V usage is TRBV5-1 and J usage is TRBJ2-1, with 8 bases that match TRBD1. The CDR3 contains 15 residues. Germline-derived CDR1 and CDR2 are SGHRS and YFSETQ. V shed 2 bases, J shed 5 bases, and the junction held 6 bases outside the gene matches. As DNA, the CDR3 is TGCGCCAGCAGCTTTGAGGCAGGGGGCCACAATGAGCAGTTCTTC. It codes for CASSFEAGGHNEQFF. Full variable domain (rest looked up from reference TRBV5-1 and TRBJ2-1): KAGVTQTPRYLIKTRGQQVTLSCSPISGHRSVSWYQQTPGQGLQFLFEYFSETQRNKGNFPGRFSGRQFSNSRSEMNVSTLELGDSALYLCASSFEAGGHNEQFFGPGTRLTVL.